These 18 T cell receptor beta chains were sequenced from one sample in a study of T cells in Graves' hyperthyroidism and ophthalmopathy. Regions amplified from RNA transcripts were the TCR beta CDR3 regions. First-round RT-PCR targeting the TCR CDR3 was performed with the HTBI primer set. TCRdb recomputed calls from the multiplex PCR reads with MiXCR, one row per CDR3 protein. The sample carries fewer than 900,000 distinct CDR3 sequences, roughly 20% recorded once. Material: blood. These receptors were taken from a woman in her forties or fifties with Graves' hyperthyroidism that later progressed to Graves' ophthalmopathy.

The J gene is TRBJ1-3, the V gene TRBV7-6; no clear D. The germline V and J ends were trimmed by 4 bases and 1 base, with 5 bases remaining between them. The CDR3 contains 13 residues. Germline V gene sequence: CDR1 SGHVS, CDR2 FNYEAQ. The CDR3 sequence: CASSSQSGNTIYF. CDR3 DNA: TGTGCCAGCAGCTCACAGTCTGGAAACACCATATATTTT.

For this clonotype: One base away lies a much larger clone, so this may be a sequencing read error. The V call is TRBV9, the J call TRBJ2-7; the D gene is possibly TRBD2 (5 bases). The germline V gene encodes CDR1 SGDLS and CDR2 YYNGEE. This CDR3 contains 15 residues. Written as DNA, the CDR3 is TGTGCCGGCAGCGTAGATGAGGGATTAGGGTACGAGCAGTACTTC. Translation: CAGSVDEGLGYEQYF.

This clonotype occurred many times. The chain links TRBV30 to TRBJ1-4, with no clear D. This CDR3 has 14 residues. The germline V gene has CDR1 GTSNPN and CDR2 SVGIG (reference sequence). Trimming took off 5 bases at V and 7 bases at J, with 17 bases between the two ends. CDR3 sequence: CAWSPVTRREKLFF. DNA of the CDR3: TGTGCCTGGTCCCCGGTGACCCGGCGTGAAAAACTGTTTTTT.

The chain combines TRBV7-3 with TRBJ2-1; 8 nucleotides match TRBD2. CDR1 SGHTA and CDR2 FQGTGA come from the germline V gene. This CDR3 contains 14 residues. J was trimmed by 8 bases and V by 3 bases; bases with no gene match: 6. The DNA of the CDR3 is TGTGCCAGCAGCTTGGGCGGGGGGCAAGATGAGCAGTTCTTC. Encoded protein: CASSLGGGQDEQFF.

This clonotype was observed a few times. V gene TRBV19 combines with J gene TRBJ1-5; D might be TRBD1 (5 bases). CDR1 and CDR2 (germline): LNHDA, SQIVND (reference sequence). The CDR3 has 17 residues. V lost 0 bases and J lost 8, with 20 bases in between. The CDR3 DNA reads TGTGCCAGTAGTATAGAGATGCCGGCAGGGATGTGGAAGCCCCAGCATTTT. This encodes CASSIEMPAGMWKPQHF.

The sample holds a few counts of this clonotype. This chain joins TRBV5-1 and TRBJ1-6; 7 bases align to TRBD1. The ends lost 1 base at V and 5 bases at J; junction bases unmatched: 9. Per germline, CDR1 SGHRS and CDR2 YFSETQ. The CDR3 has 17 residues. The CDR3 sequence: CASSLNPGTVHNSPLHF. In DNA form, the CDR3 reads TGCGCCAGCAGCTTGAACCCCGGGACAGTCCATAATTCACCCCTCCACTTT.

The J gene is TRBJ1-3, the V gene TRBV5-1, with a tentative D call TRBD1 (6 bases). The CDR3 runs 15 residues. Trimming cost V 4 bases and J 3 bases, with 14 bases left between them. CDR1 is SGHRS and CDR2 is YFSETQ in the germline V gene. This CDR3 is CASSQAGANGNTIYF. CDR3 coding DNA: TGCGCCAGCAGCCAGGCGGGGGCTAATGGAAACACCATATATTTT.

This clonotype was seen at least ten times. V usage is TRBV2 and J usage is TRBJ2-2; D not certain. The CDR3 is 15 amino acids. The germline gives CDR1 SNHLY, CDR2 FYNNEI. Trimming left V 3 bases short and J 2 bases short, with 10 bases between. CDR3 nucleotides: TGTGCCAGCAGTGATGTTTCAGGAAACACCGGGGAGCTGTTTTTT. Translating it yields CASSDVSGNTGELFF.

On this clonotype itself: A much larger clone lies a single base off, so this may be a read error. No conserved phenylalanine or tryptophan ends this CDR3, so it is likely a read error. The rearrangement uses TRBV7-3 and TRBJ1-2, with TRBD1 identical over 9 bases. The germline CDR1 and CDR2 sequences are SGHTA and FQGTGA. J gave up 4 bases and V 6 bases, and 12 bases lay outside the gene matches. The CDR3 has 16 residues. DNA for the CDR3: TGTGCCAGCAGTTCAGCAGGGGGACAGGGAATCTATGGCTACACCCTC. Residues: CASSSAGGQGIYGYTL.

In this sample, this clonotype turned up many times. The genes are TRBV20-1 and TRBJ2-5; D assignment may be TRBD1 or TRBD2 (5 bases each). The germline CDR1 and CDR2 sequences are DFQATT and SNEGSKA (reference sequence). This CDR3 comprises 12 residues. V lost 5 bases and J 2 bases, leaving 9 bases between the germline ends. The CDR3 nucleotides read TGCAGTGCTGGGGGACGACAAGAGACCCAGTACTTC. As protein: CSAGGRQETQYF.

In this sample, this clonotype turned up many times. This chain connects TRBV3-1 to TRBJ2-7; perhaps TRBD1 as D (6 bases). The CDR3 length is 14 residues. The V end lost 0 bases, the J end lost 0 bases, and 6 bases lay between the germline ends. Germline V gene data show CDR1 as LGHDT and CDR2 as YNNKEL (reference sequence). CDR3 in amino acids: CASSQETGSYEQYF. The CDR3 DNA sequence: TGTGCCAGCAGCCAAGAGACAGGCTCCTACGAGCAGTACTTC.

This clonotype showed up many times. V is TRBV12-3 or TRBV12-4 and J is TRBJ2-1; D may be TRBD1 (5 bases). Trimming cost V 0 bases and J 0 bases, with 6 bases left between them. This CDR3 region has 15 residues. This CDR3 is CASSLAGVSYNEQFF. The CDR3, as DNA: TGTGCCAGCAGTTTAGCAGGGGTCTCCTACAATGAGCAGTTCTTC.

This clonotype was counted between two and nine times. The chain is built from TRBV30 and TRBJ2-6, with no clear D. Trimming shortened V by 3 bases and J by 0 bases, and 12 bases separated the two germline ends. The CDR3 is 16 residues long. Germline V gene data show CDR1 as GTSNPN and CDR2 as SVGIG (reference sequence). The CDR3 coding sequence is TGTGCCTGGAGCACGGACCTTAGCTCTGGGGCCAACGTCCTGACTTTC. Its translation is CAWSTDLSSGANVLTF.

The chain uses TRBV5-1 and TRBJ1-2; no clear D gene. The CDR3 runs 17 residues. Germline V CDR1 and CDR2: SGHRS, YFSETQ. Trimming stripped 0 bases from V and 0 bases from J, with 15 bases between. CDR3 amino acids: CASSLESRAGANYGYTF. CDR3 bases: TGCGCCAGCAGCTTGGAATCCCGGGCAGGCGCTAACTATGGCTACACCTTC.

The rearrangement links TRBV20-1 to TRBJ2-1, with a tentative D call TRBD2 (5 bases). CDR1 is DFQATT and CDR2 is SNEGSKA in the germline V gene (reference sequence). The CDR3 length is 16 residues. Trimming pared 6 bases from V and 3 bases from J, leaving 21 bases between. The CDR3 coding sequence is TGCAGTGCAAGTAGAGCCGGGGTCCCCCTCTACAATGAGCAGTTCTTC. Translation: CSASRAGVPLYNEQFF.

This clonotype showed up just a few times. The chain links TRBV29-1 to TRBJ1-2; TRBD1 is a possible D gene (6 bases). CDR1 and CDR2 (germline): SQVTM, ANQGSEA. This CDR3 has 14 amino acids. V lost 3 bases and J 4 bases, leaving 15 bases between the germline ends. The CDR3 loop is CSVDRAGETYGYTF. In DNA form, the CDR3 reads TGCAGCGTTGATAGGGCAGGGGAGACCTATGGCTACACCTTC.

This clonotype was counted between two and nine times. This chain links TRBV5-1 with TRBJ1-1, with TRBD1 matching over 8 bases. CDR3 length: 18 residues. V lost 0 bases, J lost 2 bases, and 12 bases stayed unmatched. Germline V gives CDR1 SGHRS, CDR2 YFSETQ. The CDR3 nucleotides are TGCGCCAGCAGCTTGGTGGGACCAGGACAGGGAGGAAACACTGAAGCTTTCTTT. This sequence encodes CASSLVGPGQGGNTEAFF.

There are many counts of this clonotype. The chain has TRBV3-1 and TRBJ2-5, with TRBD1 matching over 9 bases. The trim removed 3 bases at V and 0 bases at J, leaving 2 bases unmatched. The CDR3 has 15 amino acids. Germline V gene sequence: CDR1 LGHDT, CDR2 YNNKEL (reference sequence). The DNA of the CDR3 is TGTGCCAGCAGCCAGGGACAGGGATACCAAGAGACCCAGTACTTC. Translated: CASSQGQGYQETQYF.